This record looks at one T cell receptor beta chain sequence and its context. Its antigen remains unidentified. No base-level quality is on record; no much larger clone is a single base apart. The data originate from a study of cytomegalovirus exposure and HLA in healthy donors (dated by TCRdb to 2017 to 2019). Describing the broader study: According to an earlier analysis of 587 of the donors, some 180 million T cells yielded 117 million unique TCR beta sequences and 276 Gb of sequence data. The study profiled the T cell repertoires of 500 to 800 subjects by immunosequencing and related them to cytomegalovirus serostatus. The study aimed to test whether signatures of past pathogen exposure could be identified by cataloging public T cell receptors. Besides the first cohort of approximately 710 subjects, a separate validation cohort made up of around 120 different subjects was used. About 280 gigabases of sequencing data and 80 million or so unique TCR sequences were included in an early release covering several hundred HLA-typed donors. Genome-wide SNP genotypes for about 65% of the 666 donors were used in a later genetic analysis, which treated that subset as a discovery cohort. In the later analysis, no new phenotypic data were used to find candidate immune exposures; instead, reliance was placed on TCR beta sequences and their occurrence across donors. To predict cytomegalovirus infection status, the study combined high-throughput TCR immunosequencing, statistical association of individual TCRs with disease status, and machine learning. Among approximately 370 genotyped donors of the cohort, an average of about 240,000 unique TCR beta nucleotide sequences was sequenced per donor, of which 15% to 20% were non-productive. In a later analysis, previously published TCR beta repertoires from hundreds of donors were re-analyzed and high-resolution HLA genotyping was added so that TCR occurrence patterns could be studied. An earlier analysis of fewer than 700 of the donors applied high-throughput TCR beta sequencing to assess whether each TCR beta V gene segment acted as functional or pseudogenic. All discovery cohort repertoires had been generated using a single sequencing platform. Roughly five DR-DQ haplotypes were handled as single units for association and clustering because linkage in the cohort was strong. The genetic ancestry cluster associated with self-reported Caucasian donors included around four fifths of the 398 genotyped donors. Donor age, sex, ethnicity and CMV serostatus were collected together with the repertoire data. HLA typing included class I and class II loci at four-digit resolution. Typing coverage varied by locus: roughly 629-640 donors for A, B, C, DRB1 and DQB1; approximately 560 for DQA1; more than 600 for DPA1; fewer than 480 for DPB1. Results the study describes overall, beyond this receptor: Roughly uniform sequencing depth across donors was assumed in presence/absence analyses, although this assumption may not hold. Several of the top co-occurrence clusters appeared to be linked to parvovirus B19, influenza, CMV and Epstein-Barr virus, according to a later analysis. Most TCR sequences were observed very rarely across donors, whereas some public TCRs were present in many individuals. A further reported finding was that TCR beta sequences accurately predicted the HLA-A and HLA-B alleles for most subjects in the first cohort. The cohort was sequenced for TCR beta chains only, and without alpha or paired-chain data the features that could be detected were limited. According to a later genetic analysis, donors in an Asian-associated ancestry cluster had fewer N-insertions in productive TCRs than the approximately 610-donor mean. In vitro tests confirmed that a few of the cytomegalovirus-associated TCR beta chains recognize cytomegalovirus antigens. A later analysis found that most CMV-associated TCR beta chains appeared HLA-restricted, with HLA associations seemingly driven largely by CMV exposure. Correlated functional status among segregating V segments might be attributable to linkage disequilibrium, but an unknown experimental factor could not be ruled out. According to the authors, the approach could potentially be generalized to other disease states and immunological phenotypes. The classifier was reported to diagnose cytomegalovirus status with high specificity and sensitivity in both the original cohort and the validation cohort. A later analysis found that TCR association rates varied across HLA loci, with DRB1 alleles showing the most associated TCRs and HLA-C alleles the fewest. Compared with equally common non-associated chains, HLA-associated TCR beta chains in a later analysis were more clonally expanded and had lower generation probabilities. The 87-base-pair reads could not distinguish some IMGT-functional V segments, including TRBV6-2 and TRBV6-3, so those segments were excluded. Because counts were too low, about 17 rarely observed V segments, including chromosome 9 orphons, were excluded from the earlier analysis of a few hundred of the donors. Because HLA typing was unavailable for some donors at each locus, only the typed subset was used in association tests. The only immune exposure information available for the cohort was CMV serostatus. A total of 164 TCR beta chains were listed by the study as associated with cytomegalovirus. Specific HLA alleles were associated with 15,000 to 20,000 TCR beta sequences at a false discovery rate of 0.05 in a later analysis. A group of highly shared sequence variants was considered likely to be a technical artifact of the sequencing pipeline. In an earlier analysis of approximately 600 of the donors, most TCR beta V segments were observed in productive rearrangements about 87% or about 30% of the time, broadly matching IMGT annotations. An association between a missense DCLRE1C variant and V-gene and J-gene trimming of TCR beta chains was found in a later genetic analysis and replicated in an independent cohort. Assigning TCR associations to individual alleles was difficult when HLA alleles, especially DR and DQ, strongly co-occurred.

In total, 500 to 700 healthy bone marrow donors made up the cohort. Cohort members were all nominally healthy when sampled, although unrecorded immune exposures were likely present. The donor tested CMV seropositive, placing the donor among the 250 to 350 seropositive members of the cohort. A peripheral blood sample was provided by each donor, and peripheral blood mononuclear cells were used for TCR beta sequencing. Genomic DNA was extracted from the blood cell samples with the Qiagen DNeasy Blood Extraction Kit. The germline V gene (reference sequence) specifies WNHNN as CDR1 and SYGVQD as CDR2. The CDR3, cysteine through phenylalanine, is 14 amino acids long. The read is trimmed to its CDR3 DNA, 42 bases read in frame from base 1. V is clipped by 0 bases and J by 4 bases, and the sequence between their germline boundaries is 10 bases long. Libraries came from the immunoSEQ multiplex PCR assay. The multiplex PCR relied on a mix of 60 forward primers for TCR Vbeta segments and 13 reverse primers for TCR Jbeta segments. The CDR3 region of rearranged TCR beta genes was amplified from genomic DNA with a multiplex PCR assay. The Illumina HiSeq System was used to sequence the amplified TCR beta libraries as 87-base-pair reads. As for the original processing: A later analysis counted 65 million to 90 million unique TCR beta chains across the 600 to 850 repertoires, and around 9.9 million of these chains were shared by at least two donors. To remove PCR and sequencing errors, raw reads were error-corrected and collapsed into unique sequences using a nearest-neighbor algorithm that merged closely related sequences. To assign V, D and J gene segments, CDR3 sequences were aligned to IMGT reference sequences. For a sequence to be retained, at least a six-nucleotide match to both a V gene segment and a J gene segment was required. Rearrangements were classified as productive when the CDR3 lacked stop codons and remained in frame with V and J, and all other rearrangements were classified as non-productive. Following IMGT convention, CDR3 was defined as the stretch from the second conserved V-encoded cysteine to the conserved J-encoded phenylalanine. In an earlier analysis of around 570 of the donors, sequences lacking an unambiguous match to a single V gene segment were excluded. An earlier analysis of 587 of the donors classified V segments as functional when productive rearrangements were above 56.7% and as segregating when the standard deviation between donors was above 5%. A statistical classification framework was built for diagnosing cytomegalovirus status from the catalog of TCR beta chain sequences. In a later analysis, V and J genes were assigned by comparing TCR nucleotide sequences against IMGT/GENE-DB human TR gene sequences. Using the TCRdist pipeline, a later analysis assigned CDR3 sequences along with most-parsimonious VDJ recombination scenarios. A later analysis defined each TCR beta chain by its CDR3 amino acid sequence plus V-gene family, and excluded reads lacking a unique V-gene family. In a later analysis, approximately 590 highly shared, low-generation-probability nucleotide sequences were removed to address suspected cross-contamination and a sequencing artifact. In a later analysis, a clonal expansion index for each public chain was calculated from normalized within-repertoire ranks of inferred template counts. A later analysis computed generation probabilities with a VDJ recombination model fitted to out-of-frame rearrangements, and checked the results against IGoR. Hypergeometric tests were used in a later analysis to score TCR-TCR, TCR-HLA and TCR-CMV co-occurrence, with a repertoire-size bias correction applied to the TCR pairs. In a later analysis, false discovery rates were estimated by permuting HLA or CMV assignments 20 times. In a later analysis, co-occurring TCRs were grouped with DBSCAN, and TCRdist sequence similarity was added when clustering was performed within HLA-allele-positive subsets. Co-occurrence clustering excluded repertoires with fewer than 30,000 or more than 120,000 public chains, plus five with anomalous nucleotide sharing. Drawn from immuneACCESS, this table holds only the in-frame rearrangements with V and J called that TCRdb kept. Clones are partly lost; checked studies trace under half to an unresolved V gene and leave the rest unexplained. V and J calls and clone size are as listed in that table; D and trimming were resolved from the DNA. Within this sample are about 180,000 clones, with around 82% of them counted one time only. About 2.5% of the sample lies in the top ten.

The chain is encoded by TRBV10-1 joined to TRBJ2-7; there is no confident call for the D gene. The receptor's source is a woman between 25 and 40 years old in good health and CMV-seropositive. The specimen sequenced was PBMCs. The DNA reads TGCGCCAGCAGTGAGTCGAGCCTAACGTACGAGCAGTACTTC. It translates as CASSESSLTYEQYF.